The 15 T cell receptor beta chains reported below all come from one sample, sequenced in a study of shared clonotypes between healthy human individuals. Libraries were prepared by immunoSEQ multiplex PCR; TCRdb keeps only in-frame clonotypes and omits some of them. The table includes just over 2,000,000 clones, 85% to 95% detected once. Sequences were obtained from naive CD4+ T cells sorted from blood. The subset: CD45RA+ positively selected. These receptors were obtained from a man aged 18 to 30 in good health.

In DNA, the CDR3 is TGTGCCAGCAGTCCCAAGGTAAAGAGGACAGGATCCTACGAGCAGTACTTC. It codes for CASSPKVKRTGSYEQYF. The chain carries TRBV27 and TRBJ2-5; 7 nucleotides agree with TRBD1. The J call could be wrong; TRBJ2-7 is a better fit for the DNA end. Per the germline V gene, CDR1 is MNHEY and CDR2 is SMNVEV (reference sequence). This CDR3 has 17 residues.

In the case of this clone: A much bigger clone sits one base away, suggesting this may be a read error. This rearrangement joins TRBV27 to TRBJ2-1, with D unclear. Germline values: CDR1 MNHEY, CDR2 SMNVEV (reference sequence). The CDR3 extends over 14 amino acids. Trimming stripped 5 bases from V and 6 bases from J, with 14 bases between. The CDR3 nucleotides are TGTGCCAGCAGTCTCGGGTGGTGGGGCAATGAGCAGTTCTTC. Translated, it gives CASSLGWWGNEQFF.

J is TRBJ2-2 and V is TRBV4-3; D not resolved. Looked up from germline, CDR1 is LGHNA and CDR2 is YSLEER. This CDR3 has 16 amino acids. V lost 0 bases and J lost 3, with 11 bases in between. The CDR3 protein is CASSQDQTVYTGELFF. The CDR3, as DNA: TGCGCCAGCAGCCAAGATCAAACGGTTTACACCGGGGAGCTGTTTTTT.

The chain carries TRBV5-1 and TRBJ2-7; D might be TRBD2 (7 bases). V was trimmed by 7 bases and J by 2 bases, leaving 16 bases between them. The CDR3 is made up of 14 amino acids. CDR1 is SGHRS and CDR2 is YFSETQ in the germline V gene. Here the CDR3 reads CASGEGGTTYEQYF. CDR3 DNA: TGCGCCAGCGGGGAGGGGGGAACAACCTACGAGCAGTACTTC.

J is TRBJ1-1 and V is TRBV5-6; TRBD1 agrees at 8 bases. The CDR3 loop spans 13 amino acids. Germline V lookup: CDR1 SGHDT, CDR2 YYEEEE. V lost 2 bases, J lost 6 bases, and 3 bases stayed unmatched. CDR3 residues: CASSLQGEAEAFF. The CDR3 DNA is TGTGCCAGCAGCTTACAGGGGGAGGCTGAAGCTTTCTTT.

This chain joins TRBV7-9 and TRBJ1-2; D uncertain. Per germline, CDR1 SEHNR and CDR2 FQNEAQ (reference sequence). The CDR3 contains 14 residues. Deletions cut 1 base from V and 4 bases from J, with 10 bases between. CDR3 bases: TGTGCCAGCAGCTTAGGGTCGTCTGGCTATGGCTACACCTTC. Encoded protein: CASSLGSSGYGYTF. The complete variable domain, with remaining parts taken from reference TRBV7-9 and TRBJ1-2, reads DTGVSQNPRHKITKRGQNVTFRCDPISEHNRLYWYRQTLGQGPEFLTYFQNEAQLEKSRLLSDRFSAERPKGSFSTLEIQRTEQGDSAMYLCASSLGSSGYGYTFGSGTRLTVV.

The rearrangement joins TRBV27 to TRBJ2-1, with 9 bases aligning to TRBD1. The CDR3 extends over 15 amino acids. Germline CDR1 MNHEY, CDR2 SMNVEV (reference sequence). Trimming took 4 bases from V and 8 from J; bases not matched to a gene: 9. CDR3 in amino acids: CASSSPNRGPDEQFF. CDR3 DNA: TGTGCCAGCAGTTCTCCTAACAGGGGGCCCGATGAGCAGTTCTTC.

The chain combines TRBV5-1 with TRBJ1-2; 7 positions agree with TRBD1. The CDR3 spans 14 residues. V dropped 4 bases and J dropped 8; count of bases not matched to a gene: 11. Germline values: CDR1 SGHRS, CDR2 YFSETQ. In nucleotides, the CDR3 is TGCGCCAGCAGCGCGGGAAGTCAGGGACAGGGCTACACCTTC. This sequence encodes CASSAGSQGQGYTF.

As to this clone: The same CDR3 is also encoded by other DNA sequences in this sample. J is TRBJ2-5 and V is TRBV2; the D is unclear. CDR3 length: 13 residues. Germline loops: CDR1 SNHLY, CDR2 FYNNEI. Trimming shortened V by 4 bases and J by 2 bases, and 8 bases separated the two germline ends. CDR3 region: CASSGGTQETQYF. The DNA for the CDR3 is TGTGCCAGCAGTGGCGGTACTCAAGAGACCCAGTACTTC.

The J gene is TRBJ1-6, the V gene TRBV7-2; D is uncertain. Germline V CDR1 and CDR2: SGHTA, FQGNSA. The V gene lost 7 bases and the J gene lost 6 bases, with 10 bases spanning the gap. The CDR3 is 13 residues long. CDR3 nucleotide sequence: TGTGCCAGCACCAAAGCCCTTAATTCACCCCTCCACTTT. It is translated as CASTKALNSPLHF.

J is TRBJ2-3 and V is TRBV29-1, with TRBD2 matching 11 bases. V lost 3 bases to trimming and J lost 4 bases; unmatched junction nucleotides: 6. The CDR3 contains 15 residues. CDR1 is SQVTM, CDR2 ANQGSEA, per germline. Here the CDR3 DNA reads TGCAGCGTTGACTTTTTAGCGGGAGGGGCAGATACGCAGTATTTT. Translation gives CSVDFLAGGADTQYF.

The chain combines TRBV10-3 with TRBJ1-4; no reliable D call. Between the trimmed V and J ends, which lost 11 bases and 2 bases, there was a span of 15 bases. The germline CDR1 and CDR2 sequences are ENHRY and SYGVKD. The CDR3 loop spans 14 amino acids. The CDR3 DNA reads TGTGCCTCCTCACGCGGAGGTACTAATGAAAAACTGTTTTTT. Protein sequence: CASSRGGTNEKLFF.

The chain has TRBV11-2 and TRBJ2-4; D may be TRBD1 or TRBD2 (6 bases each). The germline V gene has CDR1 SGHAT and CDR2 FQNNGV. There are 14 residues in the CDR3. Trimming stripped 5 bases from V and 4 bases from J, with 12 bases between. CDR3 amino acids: CASSKGGTKNIQYF. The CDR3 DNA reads TGTGCCAGCAGCAAAGGAGGGACAAAAAACATTCAGTACTTC.

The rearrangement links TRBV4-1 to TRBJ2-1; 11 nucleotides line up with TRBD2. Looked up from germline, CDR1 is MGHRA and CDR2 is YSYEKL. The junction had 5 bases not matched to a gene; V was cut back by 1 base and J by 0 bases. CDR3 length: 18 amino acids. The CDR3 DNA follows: TGCGCCAGCAGCCAAGTACTAGCGGGGGCAAACTCCTACAATGAGCAGTTCTTC. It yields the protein CASSQVLAGANSYNEQFF.

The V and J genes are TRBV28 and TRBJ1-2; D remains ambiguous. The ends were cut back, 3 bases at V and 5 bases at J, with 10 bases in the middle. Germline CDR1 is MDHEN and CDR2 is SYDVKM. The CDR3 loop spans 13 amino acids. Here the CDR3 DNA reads TGTGCCAGCAGTTTTTGGGCAGCTTATGGCTACACCTTC. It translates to CASSFWAAYGYTF.